This T cell receptor (beta chain) is from a study of neurological immune-mediated disorders. General study results and limits: HTLV-1-associated myelopathy had the most TCR clonal expansion, and multiple sclerosis had the least, less than healthy controls.

Volunteers at a blood bank in Maryland, USA, were the healthy controls. It was from 2 million PBMCs stored at -80 C that the unsorted libraries were obtained. In its sample, this clonotype was seen many times. Antigen: not known. Trimming took off 4 bases at V and 0 bases at J, with 11 bases between the two ends. In germline, CDR1 is SGHRS, CDR2 YFSETQ. This CDR3 is built from 15 residues. Each CDR3 protein is one row after TCRdb ran MiXCR on the 5' RACE reads. The data contain some 30,000 distinct CDR3 sequences, 21% of them singletons. This receptor was identified in a woman in her sixties in good health. The source material was PBMCs. J is TRBJ1-5 and V is TRBV5-1; possibly TRBD1 for D (5 bases). CDR3 in amino acids: CASSEGSDSNQPQHF. The CDR3 DNA reads as TGCGCCAGCAGCGAGGGGTCGGATAGCAATCAGCCCCAGCATTTT.